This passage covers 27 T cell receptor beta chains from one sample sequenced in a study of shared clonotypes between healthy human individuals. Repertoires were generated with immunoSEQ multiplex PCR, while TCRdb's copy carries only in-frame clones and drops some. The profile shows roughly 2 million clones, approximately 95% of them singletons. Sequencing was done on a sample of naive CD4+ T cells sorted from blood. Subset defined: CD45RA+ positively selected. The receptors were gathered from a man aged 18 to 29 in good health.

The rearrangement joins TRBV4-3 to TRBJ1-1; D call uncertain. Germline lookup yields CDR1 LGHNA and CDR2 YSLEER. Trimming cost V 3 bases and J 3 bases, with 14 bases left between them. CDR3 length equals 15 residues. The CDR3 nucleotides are TGCGCCAGCAGCCACGGCCGCACCCGAGACACTGAAGCTTTCTTT. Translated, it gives CASSHGRTRDTEAFF.

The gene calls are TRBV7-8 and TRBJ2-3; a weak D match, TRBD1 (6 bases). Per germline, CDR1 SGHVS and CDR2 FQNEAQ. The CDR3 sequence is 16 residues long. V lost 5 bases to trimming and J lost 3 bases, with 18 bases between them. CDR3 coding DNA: TGTGCCAGCAGCCCCCGGGAAGGGGGTGGGACAGATACGCAGTATTTT. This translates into CASSPREGGGTDTQYF.

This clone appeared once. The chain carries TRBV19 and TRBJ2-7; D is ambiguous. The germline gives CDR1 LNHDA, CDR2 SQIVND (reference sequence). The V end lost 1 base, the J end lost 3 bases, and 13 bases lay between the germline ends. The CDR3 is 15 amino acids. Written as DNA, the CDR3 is TGTGCCAGTAGTATAGCCACGTTAGAATTCTACGAGCAGTACTTC. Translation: CASSIATLEFYEQYF.

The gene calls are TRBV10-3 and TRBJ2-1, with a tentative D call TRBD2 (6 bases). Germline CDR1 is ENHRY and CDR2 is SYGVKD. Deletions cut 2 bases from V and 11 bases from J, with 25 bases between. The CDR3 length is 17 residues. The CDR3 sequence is CAISEASGLADKYQQFF. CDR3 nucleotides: TGTGCCATCAGTGAGGCGAGCGGATTAGCGGACAAATATCAGCAGTTCTTC.

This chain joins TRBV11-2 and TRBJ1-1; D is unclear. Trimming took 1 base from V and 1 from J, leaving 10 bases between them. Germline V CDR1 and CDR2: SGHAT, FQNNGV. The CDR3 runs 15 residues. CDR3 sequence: CASSLGPGWNTEAFF. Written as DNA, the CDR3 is TGTGCCAGCAGCTTAGGCCCCGGATGGAACACTGAAGCTTTCTTT.

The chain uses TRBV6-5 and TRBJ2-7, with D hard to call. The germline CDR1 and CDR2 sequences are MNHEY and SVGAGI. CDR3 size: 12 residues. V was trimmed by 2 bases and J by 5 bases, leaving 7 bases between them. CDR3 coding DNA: TGTGCCAGCAGTTACATGGGTGACGAGCAGTACTTC. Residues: CASSYMGDEQYF.

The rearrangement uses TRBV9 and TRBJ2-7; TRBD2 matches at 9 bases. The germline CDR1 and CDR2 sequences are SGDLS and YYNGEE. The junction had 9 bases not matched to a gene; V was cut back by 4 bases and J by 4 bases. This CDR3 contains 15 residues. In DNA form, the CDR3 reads TGTGCCAGCAGCAATTCCCCTAGCGGGATATACGAGCAGTACTTC. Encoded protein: CASSNSPSGIYEQYF. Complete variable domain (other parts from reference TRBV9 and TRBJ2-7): DSGVTQTPKHLITATGQRVTLRCSPRSGDLSVYWYQQSLDQGLQFLIQYYNGEERAKGNILERFSAQQFPDLHSELNLSSLELGDSALYFCASSNSPSGIYEQYFGPGTRLTVT.

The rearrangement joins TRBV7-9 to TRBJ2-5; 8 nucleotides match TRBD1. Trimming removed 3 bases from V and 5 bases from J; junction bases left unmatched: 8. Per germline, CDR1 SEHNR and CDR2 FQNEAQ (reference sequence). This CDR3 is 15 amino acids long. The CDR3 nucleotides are TGTGCCAGCAGCTTTCAGGGGGCCGGAGGGGAGACCCAGTACTTC. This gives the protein CASSFQGAGGETQYF.

CDR3 loop: CASSNYGTGGLNNSPLHF. The CDR3, as DNA: TGTGCCAGCAGTAATTACGGGACAGGGGGTTTGAATAATTCACCCCTCCACTTT. The gene calls are TRBV13 and TRBJ1-6; 11 nucleotides match TRBD1. Looked up from germline, CDR1 is PRHDT and CDR2 is FYEKMQ (reference sequence). The CDR3 contains 18 residues. After removal of 6 bases from V and 5 bases from J, the junction contained 12 bases not matched to a gene.

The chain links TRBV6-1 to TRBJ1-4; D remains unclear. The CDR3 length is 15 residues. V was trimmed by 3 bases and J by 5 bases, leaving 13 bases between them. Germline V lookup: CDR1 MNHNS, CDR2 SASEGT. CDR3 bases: TGTGCCAGCAGTGAGGGAGGAATACACAATGAAAAACTGTTTTTT. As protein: CASSEGGIHNEKLFF.

CDR3 in amino acids: CASSWGTVIQGYTF. In DNA, the CDR3 is TGTGCCAGCAGTTGGGGGACAGTCATACAGGGCTACACCTTC. V gene TRBV28 combines with J gene TRBJ1-2; 7 nucleotides agree with TRBD1. The CDR3 covers 14 residues. Unmatched junction bases numbered 10, after V lost 4 bases and J lost 8 bases. The V gene's germline CDR1 is MDHEN and CDR2 SYDVKM.

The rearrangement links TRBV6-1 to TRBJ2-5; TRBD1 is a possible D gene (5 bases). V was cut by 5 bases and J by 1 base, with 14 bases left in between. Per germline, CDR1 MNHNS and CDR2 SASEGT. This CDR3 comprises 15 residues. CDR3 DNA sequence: TGTGCCAGCAGTCCCAAGTCAGGGTTCCAAGAGACCCAGTACTTC. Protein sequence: CASSPKSGFQETQYF.

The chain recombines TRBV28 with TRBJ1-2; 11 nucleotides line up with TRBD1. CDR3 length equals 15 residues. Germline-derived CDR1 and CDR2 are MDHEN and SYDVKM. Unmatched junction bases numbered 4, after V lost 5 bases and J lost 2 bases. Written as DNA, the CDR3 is TGTGCCAGCAGTATAGGACAGGGGGCGAACTATGGCTACACCTTC. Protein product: CASSIGQGANYGYTF.

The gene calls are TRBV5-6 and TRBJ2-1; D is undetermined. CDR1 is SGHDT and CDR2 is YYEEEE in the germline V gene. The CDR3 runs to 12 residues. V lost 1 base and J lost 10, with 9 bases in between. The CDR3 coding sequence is TGTGCCAGCAGCTTGACAGCCTTCGAGCAGTTCTTC. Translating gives CASSLTAFEQFF.

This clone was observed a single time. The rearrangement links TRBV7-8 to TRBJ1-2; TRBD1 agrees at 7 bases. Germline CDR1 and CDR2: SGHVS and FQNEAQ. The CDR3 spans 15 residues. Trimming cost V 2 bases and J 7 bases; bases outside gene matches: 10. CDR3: CASSLTGVILSGYTF. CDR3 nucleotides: TGTGCCAGCAGCTTAACAGGGGTTATTTTAAGTGGCTACACCTTC.

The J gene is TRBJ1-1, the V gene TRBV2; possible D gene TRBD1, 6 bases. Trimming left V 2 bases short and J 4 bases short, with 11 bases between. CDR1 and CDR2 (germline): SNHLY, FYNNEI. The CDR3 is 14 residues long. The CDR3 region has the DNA TGTGCCAGCAGTGAATGGGCAGGGGTCACTGAAGCTTTCTTT. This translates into CASSEWAGVTEAFF.

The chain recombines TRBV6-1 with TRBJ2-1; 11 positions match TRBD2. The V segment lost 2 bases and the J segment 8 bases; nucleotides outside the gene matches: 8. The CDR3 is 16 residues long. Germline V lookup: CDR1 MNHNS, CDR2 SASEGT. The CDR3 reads CASSEQVTSGNYEQFF. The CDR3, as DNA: TGTGCCAGCAGTGAACAGGTGACTAGCGGGAACTATGAGCAGTTCTTC.

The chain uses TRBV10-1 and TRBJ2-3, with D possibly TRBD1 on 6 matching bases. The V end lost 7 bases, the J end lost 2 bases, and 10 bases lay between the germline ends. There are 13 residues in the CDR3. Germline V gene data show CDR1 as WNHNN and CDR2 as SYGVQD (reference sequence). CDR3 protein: CASNRQVTDTQYF. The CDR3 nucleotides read TGCGCCAGCAATCGACAGGTCACAGATACGCAGTATTTT.

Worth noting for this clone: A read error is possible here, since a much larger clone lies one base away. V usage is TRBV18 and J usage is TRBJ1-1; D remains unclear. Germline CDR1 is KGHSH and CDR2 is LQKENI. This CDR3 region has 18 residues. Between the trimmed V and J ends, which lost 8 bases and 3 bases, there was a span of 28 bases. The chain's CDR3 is CASPPLVGKGSGYTEAFF. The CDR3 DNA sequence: TGTGCCAGCCCCCCCCTTGTGGGAAAGGGAAGTGGATACACTGAAGCTTTCTTT.

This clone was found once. The CDR3 DNA reads as TGTGCCAGCAGTTCCCAATACATCTGGAGTCGCACTGAAGCTTTCTTT. Protein: CASSSQYIWSRTEAFF. This rearrangement joins TRBV27 to TRBJ1-1; no definite D call. This CDR3 has 16 amino acids. Germline loops: CDR1 MNHEY, CDR2 SMNVEV (reference sequence). Trimming removed 4 bases at V and 4 bases at J, with 19 bases between.

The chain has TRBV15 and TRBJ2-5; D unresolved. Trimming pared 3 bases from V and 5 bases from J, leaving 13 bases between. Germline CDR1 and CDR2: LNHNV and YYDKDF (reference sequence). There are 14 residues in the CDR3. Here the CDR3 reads CATSRERLWETQYF. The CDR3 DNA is TGTGCCACCAGCAGGGAGAGGCTTTGGGAGACCCAGTACTTC.

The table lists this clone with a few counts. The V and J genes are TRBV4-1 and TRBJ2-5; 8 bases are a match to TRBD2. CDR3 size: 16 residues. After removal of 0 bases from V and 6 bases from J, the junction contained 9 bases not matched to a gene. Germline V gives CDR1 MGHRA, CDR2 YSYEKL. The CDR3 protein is CASSQDLPGGPQTQYF. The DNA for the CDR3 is TGCGCCAGCAGCCAAGATCTTCCGGGAGGGCCGCAGACCCAGTACTTC.

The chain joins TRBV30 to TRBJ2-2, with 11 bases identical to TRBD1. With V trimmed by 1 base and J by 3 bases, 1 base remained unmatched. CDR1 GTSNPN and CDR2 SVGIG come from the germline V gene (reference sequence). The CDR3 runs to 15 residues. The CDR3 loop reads CAWSGTGGHTGELFF. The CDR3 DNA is TGTGCCTGGAGTGGGACAGGGGGCCACACCGGGGAGCTGTTTTTT.

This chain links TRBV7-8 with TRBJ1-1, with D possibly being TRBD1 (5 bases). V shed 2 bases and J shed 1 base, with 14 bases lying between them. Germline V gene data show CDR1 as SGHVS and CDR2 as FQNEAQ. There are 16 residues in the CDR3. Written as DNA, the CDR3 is TGTGCCAGCAGCTTACTTCCTCCAGGGACGAACACTGAAGCTTTCTTT. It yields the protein CASSLLPPGTNTEAFF. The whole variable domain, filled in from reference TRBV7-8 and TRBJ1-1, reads GAGVSQSPRYKVAKRGQDVALRCDPISGHVSLFWYQQALGQGPEFLTYFQNEAQLDKSGLPSDRFFAERPEGSVSTLKIQRTQQEDSAVYLCASSLLPPGTNTEAFFGQGTRLTVV.

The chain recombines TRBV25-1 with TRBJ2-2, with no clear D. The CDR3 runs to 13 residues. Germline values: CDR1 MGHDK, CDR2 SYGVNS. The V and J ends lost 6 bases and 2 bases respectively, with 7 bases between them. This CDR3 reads CASRDRNTGELFF. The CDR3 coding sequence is TGTGCCAGCAGGGACCGTAACACCGGGGAGCTGTTTTTT. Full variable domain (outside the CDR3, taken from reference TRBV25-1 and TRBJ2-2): EADIYQTPRYLVIGTGKKITLECSQTMGHDKMYWYQQDPGMELHLIHYSYGVNSTEKGDLSSESTVSRIRTEHFPLTLESARPSHTSQYLCASRDRNTGELFFGEGSRLTVL.

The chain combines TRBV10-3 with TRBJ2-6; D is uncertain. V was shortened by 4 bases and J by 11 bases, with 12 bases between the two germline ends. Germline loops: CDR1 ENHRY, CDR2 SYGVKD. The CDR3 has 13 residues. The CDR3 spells CAISGSKVDVLTF. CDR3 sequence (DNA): TGTGCCATCAGTGGTTCAAAGGTTGACGTCCTGACTTTC.

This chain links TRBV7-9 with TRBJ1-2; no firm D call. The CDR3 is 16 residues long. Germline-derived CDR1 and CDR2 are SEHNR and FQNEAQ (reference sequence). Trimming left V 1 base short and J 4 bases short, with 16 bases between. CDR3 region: CASSLVAAGSGYGYTF. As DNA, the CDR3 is TGTGCCAGCAGCTTAGTGGCCGCGGGCTCCGGCTATGGCTACACCTTC.